This T cell receptor (beta chain) stems from a study of blood T cells in healthy people across ages (dated by TCRdb to the mid-2010s). About the study as a whole: In model experiments, template switching captured roughly one uniquely barcoded TCR beta cDNA molecule for every two T cells. The donors were split into four age groups: young (average about 15 years), middle-aged (39), aged (62) and long-lived (more than 80). Two additional independent replicas of 1 million unique cDNA reads from the same blood draw were analyzed for two donors (one aged 18 to 30 and one aged 80 or older). To track age-related changes in TCR beta repertoire diversity, the study relied on deep sequencing normalized with unique cDNA molecular identifiers. To avoid experimental bias, donors of different ages were randomly spread across the sequencing lanes.

The roughly 39 donors, aged roughly 6 to 100 years, were systemically healthy Caucasian individuals from Russia. Roughly 9 milliliters of peripheral blood were drawn from each donor into EDTA-treated Vacutainer tubes. Ficoll-Paque density-gradient centrifugation was used to isolate PBMCs, with at least 6 million per sample. Trizol reagent was used to extract total RNA from PBMCs, with at least 6 micrograms per sample. The percentages of naive CD45RAhigh/CD27high T cells were determined by flow cytometry on a PBMC aliquot from every donor. Paper-wide results and their limitations: There was a strong correlation between observed TCR beta diversity and the percentage of naive T cells measured by flow cytometry. As age increased, observed TCR beta diversity per million T cells dropped in a roughly linear way, and a significant reduction was already evident by age 40. Total diversity estimates from one million sequenced T cells were considered lower bounds and underestimates. Because the CMV infection status of the donors was unknown, age-related changes in expanded clonotypes may potentially have been confounded. Compared with the aged group, the long-lived group had more naive CD4+ T cells, fewer expanded clones and increased TCR diversity, suggesting age selection. Because profiling used bulk unsorted PBMCs, naive and antigen-experienced compartments could not be compared conclusively.

This clonotype was counted only a few times. Its antigen remains undetermined. Base qualities were left out, and no much larger clone turns up one base away. Including cysteine and phenylalanine, the CDR3 has 13 amino acids. Only the CDR3 portion is preserved as DNA: 39 bases, with reading frame beginning at the first base. The V end gives up 7 bases and the J end 2 bases, leaving 5 bases in the junction not matched to a gene. CDR1 and CDR2, looked up from the germline V gene, are SQVTM and ANQGSEA. The library came from 5' RACE. The reads were generated on an Illumina HiSeq 2500. The second PCR ran for roughly 7 to 11 cycles and used a J-beta primer mix along with a sample-barcoded 5' primer. Each TCR beta cDNA molecule received a unique molecular identifier from a template-switch 5' adaptor carrying 12 random nucleotides. Each sample yielded at least 2.5 million CDR3-containing paired-end reads. First-strand cDNA was synthesized from all RNA with the Mint cDNA synthesis kit, primed by a TRBC-specific oligonucleotide. Following uracil-DNA glycosylase treatment, a first 18-cycle PCR with universal primers M1SS and BC2_uni_R was performed on all cDNA. From the authors' description of their analysis: Each sample was normalized by randomly selecting 1 million high-quality reads, each carrying a distinct molecular identifier. Instead of being binned into consensus sequences, reads with shared molecular identifiers were discarded. MiTCR, set to a Q25 quality threshold and the strictest error-elimination algorithm, was used for CDR3 identification, clonotype clustering and error correction. Lower-bound total TCR beta diversity was estimated with a nonparametric unseen species model using Euler transformation. TCRdb redid the processing of the public reads, applying fastp at Q25 and MiXCR, and retained in-frame beta chains. Identical CDR3 protein sequences are pooled into one entry, listed with their most common genes and DNA. It is TCRdb's table, rather than the study itself, that gives the V and J calls and clone size. Counted in this sample were some 900,000 distinct CDR3 sequences; around 48% of them appeared once. Around 15% of the sample rests with the top ten.

The chain employs TRBV29-1 and TRBJ2-5; 9 middle bases align to TRBD1. This sequence was found in a man aged 25-40 years in good health. Sample: blood. The sequenced DNA is TGCAGCGAGAAGACAGGGGGACAAGAGACCCAGTACTTC. Translated, this is CSEKTGGQETQYF.